These T cell receptor beta chains were read from a single sample in a study of PD-L1 blockade in urothelial cancer. Clones were read by immunoSEQ multiplex PCR, and TCRdb kept only the in-frame ones, dropping some. The sample lists around 40,000 clones, about 89% occurring once. Here the sequenced sample was PBMCs, taken around atezolizumab (anti-PD-L1) treatment. The receptors shown here come from a woman in her sixties or seventies with urothelial cancer. CDR3s include the opening cysteine and the closing phenylalanine or tryptophan. A D gene is named only where the DNA matches it firmly. Not all rows give a size; the values are once, few, many and, for expanded clones, a class.

>TRBV7-2|TRBD1|TRBJ1-5|NA
TGTGCCAGCAGCCCGGACAGGGGGCTTCAGCCCCAGCATTTT
CASSPDRGLQPQHF
>TRBV13|TRBD1|TRBJ1-2|NA
TGTGCCAGCAGCCATCCTGAGACAGGGAACTATGGCTACACCTTC
CASSHPETGNYGYTF
>TRBV9|TRBD2|TRBJ2-5|NA
TGTGCCAGCAGCGTAGACTGGGTGGCTGGCGGGAGTATACAAGAGACCCAGTACTTC
CASSVDWVAGGSIQETQYF
>TRBV10-2|NA|TRBJ1-1|NA
TGCGCCAGCAGTGAAAACACGAACACTGAAGCTTTCTTT
CASSENTNTEAFF
>TRBV5-4|TRBD1|TRBJ2-3|NA
TGTGCCAGCAGCAAGGGGACAGTGACAGATACGCAGTATTTT
CASSKGTVTDTQYF
>TRBV9|NA|TRBJ1-1|medium-sized
TGTGCCAGCAGCGCGTCGACGGGGGTGAACACTGAAGCTTTCTTT
CASSASTGVNTEAFF
>TRBV20-1|NA|TRBJ2-5|once
TGCAGTTTAGTACAAGAGACCCAGTACTTC
CSLVQETQYF
>TRBV2|NA|TRBJ2-7|once
TGTGCCAGCACTAGGGGACTCTACGAGCAGTACTTC
CASTRGLYEQYF
>TRBV7-6|TRBD2|TRBJ2-3|NA
TGTGCCAGCAGCTTAGGTAGCGGGTTTAGCACAGATACGCAGTATTTT
CASSLGSGFSTDTQYF
>TRBV28|TRBD2|TRBJ2-1|NA
TGTGCCAGCAGCCTCCGGACTAGCGGAGGCAATGAGCAGTTCTTC
CASSLRTSGGNEQFF
>TRBV4-1|TRBD1|TRBJ1-2|NA
TGCGCCAGCAGGCCGGACAGGCAATACTATGGCTACACCTTC
CASRPDRQYYGYTF
>TRBV4-1|TRBD2|TRBJ2-1|NA
TGCGCCAGCAGCCAACTTTTCCTAGCGGGAGGGGCCCACAATGAGCAGTTCTTC
CASSQLFLAGGAHNEQFF
>TRBV2|NA|TRBJ1-1|NA
TGTGCCAGCAGACTAAGAGGCTGGGAAGCTTTCTTT
CASRLRGWEAFF
>TRBV25-1|NA|TRBJ2-2|NA
TGTGCCAGCAGTGAACTTGAGGGACTGGGCACCGGGGAGCTGTTTTTT
CASSELEGLGTGELFF
>TRBV19|TRBD1|TRBJ1-1|NA
TGTGCCAGTGACCCGGGACAGAATTTTGAAGCTTTCTTT
CASDPGQNFEAFF
>TRBV19|NA|TRBJ1-4|NA
TGTGCCAGTAGTCAGACCGTTCGACAGATTAATGAAAAACTGTTTTTT
CASSQTVRQINEKLFF
>TRBV28|NA|TRBJ2-7|NA
TGTGCCAGCAACCGACAGAGAAGCCTAGCCTACGAGCAGTACTTC
CASNRQRSLAYEQYF
>TRBV28|TRBD1|TRBJ1-2|once
TGTGCCAGCAGTTACGTCCTGGGACAGGGGGCGAACTATGGCTACACCTTC
CASSYVLGQGANYGYTF
>TRBV1|NA|TRBJ2-3|NA
TGCACCAGCAGCCAAGATCTGGGCGGGAGTCCCCCAGATACGCAGTATTTT
CTSSQDLGGSPPDTQYF
>TRBV28|NA|TRBJ2-1|NA
TGTGCCAGCAGTTCCCGTGTCAAAACCGGGATTTACAATGAGCAGTTCTTC
CASSSRVKTGIYNEQFF
>TRBV20-1|NA|TRBJ1-4|NA
TGCAGTGCTATTAATAATGAAAAACTGTTTTTT
CSAINNEKLFF
>TRBV7-2|TRBD1|TRBJ2-1|once
TGTGCCAGCAGCTTCCCAGACAGGGGCAATGAGCAGTTCTTC
CASSFPDRGNEQFF
>TRBV6-1|NA|TRBJ2-7|NA
TGTGCCAGCAGGGTTAAGGGGCGCTACGAGCAGTACTTC
CASRVKGRYEQYF